This T cell receptor (beta chain) was sequenced in a study of blood T cell repertoires in COVID-19. Study overall: The samples span acute and convalescent COVID-19 from the United States, Italy and Spain.

Original analysis: It was from reference gene primer amplification that nucleated cell counts were estimated. This table comes from immunoSEQ multiplex PCR, and its TCRdb copy is limited to in-frame clones, with some not included. The DNA was the basis for D and trimming; V, J and clone size are from that table. This table holds over 100,000 clones, around 89% found once. CDR3 length: 17 residues. With 4 bases clipped from V and 3 bases from J, the junction kept 12 bases outside the gene matches. Germline CDR1 and CDR2: SGHRS and YFSETQ. The source of this sequence is a man aged 50 to 59 with acute or convalescent COVID-19. The chain carries TRBV5-1 and TRBJ1-5; 8 nucleotides agree with TRBD1. The sample was peripheral blood. CDR3 residues: CASSPGTGQEYNQPQHF. The CDR3 DNA is TGCGCCAGCAGCCCTGGGACAGGTCAGGAGTACAATCAGCCCCAGCATTTT. Looking up the rest from reference TRBV5-1 and TRBJ1-5 gives the full variable domain: KAGVTQTPRYLIKTRGQQVTLSCSPISGHRSVSWYQQTPGQGLQFLFEYFSETQRNKGNFPGRFSGRQFSNSRSEMNVSTLELGDSALYLCASSPGTGQEYNQPQHFGDGTRLSIL.